The text below deals with one T cell receptor (beta chain). The source of the sample is a study of T cells after somatic rescue of genetic block. Deletions cut 2 bases from V and 5 bases from J, with 9 bases between. The CDR3 length is 13 residues. Germline CDR1 reads SEHNR; CDR2 reads FQNEAQ (reference sequence). Some clones are missing from TCRdb's copy, which holds only in-frame ones; the method was immunoSEQ multiplex PCR. Here the sample spans approximately 65,000 clones, around 92% being singletons. Input material: peripheral blood mononuclear cells (PBMCs). V is TRBV7-9 and J is TRBJ2-5; D is ambiguous. The sequence was obtained from a man aged 40-50 years. In nucleotides, the CDR3 is TGTGCCAGCAGCTTAAGGGCTGAGGAGACCCAGTACTTC. It translates to CASSLRAEETQYF.